This T cell receptor (beta chain) was captured by sequencing in a study of T cells in Graves' hyperthyroidism and ophthalmopathy. This clonotype appeared many times. Patients aged 18 to 65 had newly diagnosed hyperthyroidism that had lasted under 2 months. About 10 ml fresh peripheral blood yielded the PBMCs. The CDR3 loop spans 14 amino acids. Germline loops: CDR1 MNHNS, CDR2 SASEGT. Between the trimmed V and J ends, which lost 5 bases and 4 bases, there was a span of 12 bases. Amplification targeted TCR beta CDR3 regions from RNA transcripts. Using the HTBI primer set, a first-round RT-PCR was run on the TCR CDR3. TCRdb independently ran MiXCR on the multiplex PCR reads; one entry per CDR3 protein. The sample holds some 600,000 distinct CDR3 sequences, about 14% seen once.

This chain connects TRBV6-1 to TRBJ2-1; TRBD1 might be the D (5 bases). The material sequenced was blood. The TCR was taken from a woman in her twenties or thirties with Graves' hyperthyroidism that later progressed to Graves' ophthalmopathy. Here the CDR3 DNA reads TGTGCCAGCAGTATCGACAGCTCGTACAATGAGCAGTTCTTC. Its protein is CASSIDSSYNEQFF.